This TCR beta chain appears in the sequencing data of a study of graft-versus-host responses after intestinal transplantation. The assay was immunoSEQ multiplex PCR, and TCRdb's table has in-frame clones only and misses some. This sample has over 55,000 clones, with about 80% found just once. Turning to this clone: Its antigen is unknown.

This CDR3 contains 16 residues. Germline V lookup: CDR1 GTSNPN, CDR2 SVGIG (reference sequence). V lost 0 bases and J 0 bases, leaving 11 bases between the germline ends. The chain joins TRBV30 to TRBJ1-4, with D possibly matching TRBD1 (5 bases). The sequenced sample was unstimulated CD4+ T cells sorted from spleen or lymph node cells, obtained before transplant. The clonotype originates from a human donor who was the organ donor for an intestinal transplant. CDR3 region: CAWSVGVIATNEKLFF. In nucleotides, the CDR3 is TGTGCCTGGAGTGTAGGGGTGATTGCAACTAATGAAAAACTGTTTTTT.